Listed here is a single TCR beta chain. Sequenced by immunoSEQ multiplex PCR; TCRdb stores in-frame clones only, minus some. The sample lists about 350,000 clones; approximately 89% were seen once. The ends were cut back, 1 base at V and 2 bases at J, with 12 bases in the middle. There are 15 residues in the CDR3. Germline CDR1 is SGDLS and CDR2 is YYNGEE. The data are from a study of blood T cell repertoires in COVID-19. The material sequenced was peripheral blood. The rearrangement links TRBV9 to TRBJ2-5, with D uncertain. The receptor comes from a woman in her sixties or seventies with COVID-19, enrolled during active disease. This chain's CDR3 is CASSVRGIYQETQYF. CDR3 coding DNA: TGTGCCAGCAGCGTAAGAGGTATTTATCAAGAGACCCAGTACTTC.